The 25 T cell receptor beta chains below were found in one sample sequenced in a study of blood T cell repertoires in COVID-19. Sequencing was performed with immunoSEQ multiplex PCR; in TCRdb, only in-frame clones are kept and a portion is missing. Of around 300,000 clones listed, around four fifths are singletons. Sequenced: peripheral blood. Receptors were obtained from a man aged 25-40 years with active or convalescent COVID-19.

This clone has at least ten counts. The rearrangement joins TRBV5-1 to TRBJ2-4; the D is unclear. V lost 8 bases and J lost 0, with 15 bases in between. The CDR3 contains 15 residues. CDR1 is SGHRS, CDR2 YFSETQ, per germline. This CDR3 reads CASKISPGAKNIQYF. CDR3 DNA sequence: TGCGCCAGTAAAATATCGCCAGGAGCCAAAAACATTCAGTACTTC.

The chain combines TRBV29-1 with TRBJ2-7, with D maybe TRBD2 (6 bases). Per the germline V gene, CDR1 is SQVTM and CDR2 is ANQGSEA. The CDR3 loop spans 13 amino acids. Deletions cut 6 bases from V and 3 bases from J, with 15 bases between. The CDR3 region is CSVSPGVGYEQYF. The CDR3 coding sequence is TGCAGCGTGTCCCCGGGGGTAGGCTACGAGCAGTACTTC.

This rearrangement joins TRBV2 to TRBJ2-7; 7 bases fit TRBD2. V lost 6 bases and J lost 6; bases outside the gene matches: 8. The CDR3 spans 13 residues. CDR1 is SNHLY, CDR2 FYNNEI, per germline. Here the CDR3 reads CASRGGDFGEQYF. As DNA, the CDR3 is TGTGCCAGCAGGGGAGGGGATTTCGGCGAGCAGTACTTC.

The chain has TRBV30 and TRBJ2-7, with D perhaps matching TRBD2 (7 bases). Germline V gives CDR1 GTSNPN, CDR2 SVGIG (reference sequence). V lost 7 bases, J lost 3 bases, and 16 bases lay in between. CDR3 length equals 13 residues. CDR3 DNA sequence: TGTGCCTTCACATTGGGGGGGCTCTACGAGCAGTACTTC. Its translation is CAFTLGGLYEQYF. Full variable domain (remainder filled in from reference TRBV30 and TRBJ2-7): SQTIHQWPATLVQPVGSPLSLECTVEGTSNPNLYWYRQAAGRGLQLLFYSVGIGQISSEVPQNLSASRPQDRQFILSSKKLLLSDSGFYLCAFTLGGLYEQYFGPGTRLTVT.

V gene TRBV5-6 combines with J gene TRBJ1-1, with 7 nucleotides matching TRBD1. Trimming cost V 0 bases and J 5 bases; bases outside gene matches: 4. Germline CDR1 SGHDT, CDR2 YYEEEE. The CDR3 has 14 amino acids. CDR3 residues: CASSLGQGVTEAFF. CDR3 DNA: TGTGCCAGCAGCTTGGGACAGGGAGTAACTGAAGCTTTCTTT.

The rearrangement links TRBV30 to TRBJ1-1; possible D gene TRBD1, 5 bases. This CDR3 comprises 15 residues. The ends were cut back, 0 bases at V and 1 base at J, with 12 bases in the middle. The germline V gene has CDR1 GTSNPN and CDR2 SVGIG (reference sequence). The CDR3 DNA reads TGTGCCTGGAGTGTACAAAGGGGCCGGAACACTGAAGCTTTCTTT. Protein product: CAWSVQRGRNTEAFF.

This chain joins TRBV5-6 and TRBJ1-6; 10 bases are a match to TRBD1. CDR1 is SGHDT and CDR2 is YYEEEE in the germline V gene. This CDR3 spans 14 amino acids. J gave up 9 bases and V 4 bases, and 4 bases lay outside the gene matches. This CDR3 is CASSLRDRGSPLHF. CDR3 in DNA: TGTGCCAGCAGCCTCCGGGACAGGGGTTCACCCCTCCACTTT.

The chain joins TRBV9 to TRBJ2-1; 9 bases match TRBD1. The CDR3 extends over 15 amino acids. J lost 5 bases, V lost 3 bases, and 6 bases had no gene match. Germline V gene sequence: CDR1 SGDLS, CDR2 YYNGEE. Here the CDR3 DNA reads TGTGCCAGCAGCGGGGACAGGGACGTCGACAATGAGCAGTTCTTC. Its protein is CASSGDRDVDNEQFF.

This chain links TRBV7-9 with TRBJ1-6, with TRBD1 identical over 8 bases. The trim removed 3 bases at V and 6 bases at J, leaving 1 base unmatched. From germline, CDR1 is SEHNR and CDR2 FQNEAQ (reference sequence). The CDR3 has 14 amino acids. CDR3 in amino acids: CASSFDRGNSPLHF. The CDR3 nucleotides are TGTGCCAGCAGCTTCGACAGGGGTAATTCACCCCTCCACTTT.

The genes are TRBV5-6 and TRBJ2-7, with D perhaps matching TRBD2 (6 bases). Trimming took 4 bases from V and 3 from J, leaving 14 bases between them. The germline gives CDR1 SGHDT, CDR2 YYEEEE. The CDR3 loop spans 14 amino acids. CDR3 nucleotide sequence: TGTGCCAGCAGCCCCGAGCAGGACTACTACGAGCAGTACTTC. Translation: CASSPEQDYYEQYF.

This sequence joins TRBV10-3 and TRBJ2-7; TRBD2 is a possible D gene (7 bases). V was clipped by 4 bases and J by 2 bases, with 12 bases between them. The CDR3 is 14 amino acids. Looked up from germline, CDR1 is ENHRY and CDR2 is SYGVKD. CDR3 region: CAISARGATYEQYF. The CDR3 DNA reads TGTGCCATCAGTGCCCGGGGGGCAACCTACGAGCAGTACTTC.

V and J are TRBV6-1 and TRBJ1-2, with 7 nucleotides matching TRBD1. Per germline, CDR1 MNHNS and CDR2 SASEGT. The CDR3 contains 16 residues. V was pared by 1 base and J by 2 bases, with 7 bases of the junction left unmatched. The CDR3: CASSEDPGGWNYGYTF. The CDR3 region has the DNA TGTGCCAGCAGTGAAGATCCAGGGGGATGGAACTATGGCTACACCTTC.

The CDR3 DNA reads as TGTGCCAGCAGCCAAGAAGACCTCCGGCTAGCGGGCAATGAGCAGTTCTTC. It translates to CASSQEDLRLAGNEQFF. This rearrangement joins TRBV3-1 (or the pseudogene TRBV3-2) to TRBJ2-1; TRBD2 agrees at 8 bases. This CDR3 comprises 17 residues. V was pared by 0 bases and J by 6 bases, with 10 bases of the junction left unmatched. Germline V lookup: CDR1 LGHDT, CDR2 YNNKEL (reference sequence).

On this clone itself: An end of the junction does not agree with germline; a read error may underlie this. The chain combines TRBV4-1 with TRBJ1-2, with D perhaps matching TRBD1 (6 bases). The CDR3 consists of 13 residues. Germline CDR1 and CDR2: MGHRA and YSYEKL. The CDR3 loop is CASSQDSQGLSAF. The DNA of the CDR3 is TGCGCCAGCAGCCAAGATTCCCAGGGGTTGTCTGCCTTC.

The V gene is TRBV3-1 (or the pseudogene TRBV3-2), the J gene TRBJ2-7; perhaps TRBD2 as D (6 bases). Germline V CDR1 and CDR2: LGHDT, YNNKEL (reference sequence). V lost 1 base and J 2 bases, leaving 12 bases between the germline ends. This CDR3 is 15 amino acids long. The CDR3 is CASSQGASDTYEQYF. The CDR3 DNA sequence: TGTGCCAGCAGCCAAGGAGCTAGCGACACCTACGAGCAGTACTTC.

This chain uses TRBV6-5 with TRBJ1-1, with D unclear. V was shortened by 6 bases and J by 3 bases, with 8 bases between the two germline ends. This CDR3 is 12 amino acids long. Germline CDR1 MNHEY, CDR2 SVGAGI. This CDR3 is CASSAGDTEAFF. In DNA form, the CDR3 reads TGTGCCAGCAGCGCCGGTGACACTGAAGCTTTCTTT.

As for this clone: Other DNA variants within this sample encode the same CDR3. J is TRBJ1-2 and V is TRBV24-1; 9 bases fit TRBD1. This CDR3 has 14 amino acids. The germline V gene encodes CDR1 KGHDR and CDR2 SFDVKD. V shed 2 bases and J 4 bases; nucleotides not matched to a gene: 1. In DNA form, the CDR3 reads TGTGCCACCAGTGATTCGACAGGGGGCTATGGCTACACCTTC. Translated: CATSDSTGGYGYTF.

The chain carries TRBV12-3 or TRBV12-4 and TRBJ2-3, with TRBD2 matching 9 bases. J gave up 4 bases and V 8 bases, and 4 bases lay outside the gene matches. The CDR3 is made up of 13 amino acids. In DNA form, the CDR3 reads TGTGCCAGCTGTCGCGGGGGGGCAGATACGCAGTATTTT. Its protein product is CASCRGGADTQYF.

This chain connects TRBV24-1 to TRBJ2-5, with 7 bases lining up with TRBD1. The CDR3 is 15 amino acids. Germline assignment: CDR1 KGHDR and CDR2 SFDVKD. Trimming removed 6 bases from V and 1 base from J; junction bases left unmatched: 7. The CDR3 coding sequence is TGTGCCACCAGTAAGCCCCGGGACAGCCAAGAGACCCAGTACTTC. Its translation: CATSKPRDSQETQYF.

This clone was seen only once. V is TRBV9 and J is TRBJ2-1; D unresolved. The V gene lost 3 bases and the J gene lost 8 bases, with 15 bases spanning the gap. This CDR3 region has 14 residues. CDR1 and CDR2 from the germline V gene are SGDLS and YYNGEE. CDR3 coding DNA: TGTGCCAGCAGCGACCCAGGCCGATCCGATGAGCAGTTCTTC. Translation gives CASSDPGRSDEQFF.

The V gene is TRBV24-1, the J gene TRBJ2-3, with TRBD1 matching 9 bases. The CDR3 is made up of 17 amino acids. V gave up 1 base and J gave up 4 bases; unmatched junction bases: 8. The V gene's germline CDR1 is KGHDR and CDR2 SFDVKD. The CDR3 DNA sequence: TGTGCCACCAGTGATTTAGGGACAGGGTGGGGCGCAGATACGCAGTATTTT. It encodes CATSDLGTGWGADTQYF.

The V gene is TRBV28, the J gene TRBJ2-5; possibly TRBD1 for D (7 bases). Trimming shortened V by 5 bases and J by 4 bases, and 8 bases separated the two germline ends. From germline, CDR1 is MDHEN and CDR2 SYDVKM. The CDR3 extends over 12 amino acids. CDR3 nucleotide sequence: TGTGCCAGCAGTCAGGGGGGAGAGACCCAGTACTTC. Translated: CASSQGGETQYF.

The CDR3 reads CASSPSSNSPLHF. The CDR3 DNA reads as TGCGCCAGCAGCCCGTCGTCTAATTCACCCCTCCACTTT. The chain uses TRBV5-1 and TRBJ1-6; no reliable D call. Germline-derived CDR1 and CDR2 are SGHRS and YFSETQ. The CDR3 has 13 amino acids. Trimming took off 4 bases at V and 6 bases at J, with 8 bases between the two ends.

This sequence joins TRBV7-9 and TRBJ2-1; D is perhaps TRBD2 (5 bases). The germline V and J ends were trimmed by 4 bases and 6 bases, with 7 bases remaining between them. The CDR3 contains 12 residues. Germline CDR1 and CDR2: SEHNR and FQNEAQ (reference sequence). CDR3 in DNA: TGTGCCAGCAGCTCCGGACTCAATGAGCAGTTCTTC. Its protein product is CASSSGLNEQFF.

For the CDR3, the DNA is TGTGCCAGCAGTGTCGGGAGGAACACCGGGGAGCTGTTTTTT. Translation gives CASSVGRNTGELFF. The V and J genes are TRBV2 and TRBJ2-2; TRBD2 might be the D (6 bases). Germline CDR1 and CDR2: SNHLY and FYNNEI. This CDR3 contains 14 residues. With 4 bases removed from V and 1 base from J, the gap between germline ends came to 7 bases.